This T cell receptor (beta chain) was identified during a study of T cell responses to AZD1222 COVID-19 vaccine. This clone has only one observation. Its antigen is undetermined. Findings and limits, study-wide: Reportedly, nearly half of unique spike TCRs recognized epitopes outside B.1.351/B.1.1.7 mutations.

Germline V gives CDR1 SGHTA, CDR2 FQGNSA. V lost 1 base and J 3 bases, leaving 10 bases between the germline ends. The CDR3 spans 14 residues. Pooled together were second doses at about 4 or about 12 weeks. Profiling relied on immunoSEQ multiplex PCR, and the TCRdb table lists in-frame clones only, not all of them. The sample has 20,000 to 30,000 clones, 85% to 90% seen once. The chain is built from TRBV7-2 and TRBJ2-7, with a tentative D call TRBD1 (6 bases). The sample here was peripheral blood, taken 28 days after the second AZD1222 dose. The sequence derives from an adult who received the AZD1222 COVID-19 vaccine. The CDR3 DNA is TGTGCCAGCAGCTTAGAGAAGGGGGTCTACGAGCAGTACTTC. This encodes CASSLEKGVYEQYF.